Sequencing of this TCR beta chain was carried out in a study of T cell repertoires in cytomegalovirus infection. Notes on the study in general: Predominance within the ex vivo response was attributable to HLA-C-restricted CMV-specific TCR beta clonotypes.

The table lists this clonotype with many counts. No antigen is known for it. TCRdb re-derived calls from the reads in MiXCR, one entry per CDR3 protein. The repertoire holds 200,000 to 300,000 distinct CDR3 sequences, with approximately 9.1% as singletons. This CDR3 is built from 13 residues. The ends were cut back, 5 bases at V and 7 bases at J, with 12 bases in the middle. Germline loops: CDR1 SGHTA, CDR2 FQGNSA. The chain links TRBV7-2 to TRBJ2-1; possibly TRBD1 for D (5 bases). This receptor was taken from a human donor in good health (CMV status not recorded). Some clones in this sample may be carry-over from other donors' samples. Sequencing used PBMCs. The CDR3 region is CASSPGHANEQFF. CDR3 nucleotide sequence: TGTGCCAGCAGCCCAGGACACGCGAATGAGCAGTTCTTC.